The 21 T cell receptor beta chains given below trace back to one sample, sequenced in a study of vaccination effects on CD4 cells after COVID-19. Profiled with immunoSEQ multiplex PCR; TCRdb holds only in-frame clones, not every one. The sample holds about 22,000 clones, roughly four fifths seen once. Ahead of sequencing, the ViraFEST assay grew antigen-specific CD4+ T cells using viral peptide pools. Isolating CD4+ T cells followed 9 to 10 days of culture. No vaccinee had earlier SARS-CoV-2 infection, and nucleocapsid antibodies were negative. Which antigens these TCRs recognize remains unknown. Here the sequenced sample was CD4+ T cells from PBMCs cultured with HCoV-NL63 spike peptides, taken before COVID-19 vaccination. The receptors originated from a human donor who received a COVID-19 vaccine.

The CDR3, as DNA: TGTGCCAGCAGCGTAGCGGCAGATTCCGGAAACACCATATATTTT. It is translated as CASSVAADSGNTIYF. The chain employs TRBV9 and TRBJ1-3; D unclear. CDR1 is SGDLS, CDR2 YYNGEE, per germline. The CDR3 contains 15 residues. Deletions cut 0 bases from V and 4 bases from J, with 11 bases between.

The chain joins TRBV28 to TRBJ2-7; D unclear. The germline CDR1 and CDR2 sequences are MDHEN and SYDVKM. Deletions cut 6 bases from V and 4 bases from J, with 7 bases between. CDR3 length: 11 amino acids. CDR3 sequence: CASSSNYEQYF. DNA for the CDR3: TGTGCCAGCAGCTCTAATTACGAGCAGTACTTC.

The rearrangement joins TRBV5-1 to TRBJ1-2, with 10 nucleotides matching TRBD1. The CDR3 runs 14 residues. Germline V lookup: CDR1 SGHRS, CDR2 YFSETQ. The ends lost 4 bases at V and 5 bases at J; junction bases unmatched: 5. CDR3 sequence: CASSHDRGQYGYTF. CDR3 nucleotides: TGCGCCAGCAGCCACGACAGGGGGCAATATGGCTACACCTTC.

The CDR3 bases are TGTGCCAGCAGCCAAGGACAAAAAAATGAAAAACTGTTTTTT. Amino acids: CASSQGQKNEKLFF. This sequence joins TRBV4-2 and TRBJ1-4; D is unclear. CDR1 and CDR2 from the germline V gene are LGHNA and YNFKEQ. V was clipped by 1 base and J by 5 bases, with 8 bases between them. This CDR3 contains 14 residues.

This rearrangement joins TRBV5-1 to TRBJ2-6; no clear D. This CDR3 has 16 residues. The V end lost 4 bases, the J end lost 0 bases, and 11 bases lay between the germline ends. Per the germline V gene, CDR1 is SGHRS and CDR2 is YFSETQ. CDR3 sequence (DNA): TGCGCCAGCAGCGCTCAGGCCCTCTCTGGGGCCAACGTCCTGACTTTC. This encodes CASSAQALSGANVLTF.

V usage is TRBV10-3 and J usage is TRBJ2-3; TRBD2 matches 8 bases. Trimming at V came to 9 bases and at J to 3 bases, leaving 8 bases not matched to a gene. The CDR3 is made up of 14 amino acids. Germline CDR1 ENHRY, CDR2 SYGVKD. CDR3 sequence reads: CAMGSKRGTDTQYF. CDR3 nucleotides: TGTGCCATGGGATCAAAGCGGGGGACAGATACGCAGTATTTT.

This chain joins TRBV7-2 and TRBJ1-6, with a possible D match to TRBD1 (6 bases). The CDR3 totals 16 residues. V lost 5 bases and J lost 9, with 20 bases in between. Germline assignment: CDR1 SGHTA and CDR2 FQGNSA. The CDR3 reads CASSTRGGQTSSPLHF. As DNA, the CDR3 is TGTGCCAGCAGCACCCGCGGGGGCCAAACGAGTTCACCCCTCCACTTT.

This chain connects TRBV3-1 (or the pseudogene TRBV3-2) to TRBJ1-1; 7 bases align to TRBD1. This CDR3 has 15 residues. The J segment lost 1 base and the V segment lost 4 bases, leaving 6 bases of the junction unmatched. Germline CDR1 is LGHDT and CDR2 is YNNKEL (reference sequence). CDR3 amino acids: CASSLTGTENTEAFF. CDR3 DNA: TGTGCCAGCAGCCTCACCGGGACAGAGAACACTGAAGCTTTCTTT.

The rearrangement uses TRBV27 and TRBJ1-6; TRBD1 matches 9 bases. This CDR3 is 13 amino acids long. The ends lost 6 bases at V and 10 bases at J; junction bases unmatched: 4. Germline V gene data show CDR1 as MNHEY and CDR2 as SMNVEV (reference sequence). The chain's CDR3 is CASRRTGESPLHF. The DNA for the CDR3 is TGTGCCAGCAGGAGGACAGGGGAATCACCCCTCCACTTT.

The chain combines TRBV11-2 with TRBJ1-1; TRBD1 agrees at 7 bases. The CDR3 totals 13 residues. The trim removed 3 bases at V and 4 bases at J, leaving 2 bases unmatched. Germline CDR1 is SGHAT and CDR2 is FQNNGV. CDR3 nucleotide sequence: TGTGCCAGCAGCTTTCAGGGGGGCACTGAAGCTTTCTTT. Protein sequence: CASSFQGGTEAFF. Together with reference TRBV11-2 and TRBJ1-1, the CDR3 gives the full variable domain: EAGVAQSPRYKIIEKRQSVAFWCNPISGHATLYWYQQILGQGPKLLIQFQNNGVVDDSQLPKDRFSAERLKGVDSTLKIQPAKLEDSAVYLCASSFQGGTEAFFGQGTRLTVV.

The V call is TRBV5-4, the J call TRBJ2-1, with D maybe TRBD1 (5 bases). The germline CDR1 and CDR2 sequences are SGHNT and YYREEE (reference sequence). Trimming shortened V by 0 bases and J by 3 bases, and 7 bases separated the two germline ends. This CDR3 region has 14 residues. CDR3 nucleotide sequence: TGTGCCAGCAGCTTGGGACAGATCTACAATGAGCAGTTCTTC. Translating gives CASSLGQIYNEQFF. Based on the CDR3 plus reference TRBV5-4 and TRBJ2-1, the full variable domain is ETGVTQSPTHLIKTRGQQVTLRCSSQSGHNTVSWYQQALGQGPQFIFQYYREEENGRGNFPPRFSGLQFPNYSSELNVNALELDDSALYLCASSLGQIYNEQFFGPGTRLTVL.

CDR3 amino acids: CASSRLKTGALQETQYF. The CDR3 coding sequence is TGTGCCAGCAGCCGATTAAAGACAGGGGCCCTCCAAGAGACCCAGTACTTC. The V and J genes are TRBV5-6 and TRBJ2-5; TRBD1 matches 8 bases. The ends lost 4 bases at V and 1 base at J; junction bases unmatched: 12. This CDR3 has 17 amino acids. Germline V gene data show CDR1 as SGHDT and CDR2 as YYEEEE.

CDR3: CASSTTDSNTEAFF. The CDR3 region has the DNA TGTGCCAGCAGCACAACAGACTCGAACACTGAAGCTTTCTTT. The chain carries TRBV5-4 and TRBJ1-1; D is uncertain. From germline, CDR1 is SGHNT and CDR2 YYREEE (reference sequence). Deletions cut 4 bases from V and 1 base from J, with 11 bases between. CDR3 length: 14 residues. Based on the CDR3 plus reference TRBV5-4 and TRBJ1-1, the full variable domain is ETGVTQSPTHLIKTRGQQVTLRCSSQSGHNTVSWYQQALGQGPQFIFQYYREEENGRGNFPPRFSGLQFPNYSSELNVNALELDDSALYLCASSTTDSNTEAFFGQGTRLTVV.

The V call is TRBV7-3, the J call TRBJ2-2, with a weak D call TRBD1 (7 bases). The CDR3 spans 16 residues. Germline V CDR1 and CDR2: SGHTA, FQGTGA. Trimming took 2 bases from V and 7 from J, leaving 17 bases between them. The CDR3 loop reads CASSLGGGAPGGELFF. The CDR3 DNA reads TGTGCCAGCAGCTTAGGAGGGGGCGCCCCGGGCGGGGAGCTGTTTTTT.

This rearrangement joins TRBV30 to TRBJ1-2; tentatively, D is TRBD1 (6 bases). CDR3 length: 14 amino acids. Per the germline V gene, CDR1 is GTSNPN and CDR2 is SVGIG (reference sequence). V lost 0 bases and J lost 4, with 12 bases in between. The CDR3 loop reads CAWSVFGTIYGYTF. As DNA, the CDR3 is TGTGCCTGGAGTGTATTTGGGACAATCTATGGCTACACCTTC.

The chain carries TRBV18 and TRBJ1-4; the D gene is possibly TRBD1 (5 bases). The length of the CDR3 is 14 residues. From germline, CDR1 is KGHSH and CDR2 LQKENI. With 3 bases removed from V and 7 bases from J, the gap between germline ends came to 12 bases. CDR3 in amino acids: CASSPRVGIEKLFF. The CDR3 DNA is TGTGCCAGCTCACCCAGGGTCGGTATTGAAAAACTGTTTTTT.

The V and J genes are TRBV18 and TRBJ1-1, with 7 bases lining up with TRBD1. Germline CDR1 KGHSH, CDR2 LQKENI. The CDR3 consists of 15 residues. Losses at the gene ends were 0 bases for V and 0 bases for J; bases not matched to a gene: 1. This CDR3 is CASSPPGQMNTEAFF. CDR3 coding DNA: TGTGCCAGCTCACCACCGGGACAGATGAACACTGAAGCTTTCTTT.

The chain has TRBV7-8 and TRBJ2-1, with D uncertain. Germline V gene sequence: CDR1 SGHVS, CDR2 FQNEAQ. Between the trimmed V and J ends, which lost 5 bases and 10 bases, there was a span of 27 bases. This CDR3 has 17 residues. In nucleotides, the CDR3 is TGTGCCAGCAGCATTCAGTCCGCCTCACTTACGACAATGGAGCAGTTCTTC. Translated: CASSIQSASLTTMEQFF.

V is TRBV27 and J is TRBJ1-6, with TRBD1 matching 7 bases. With V trimmed by 5 bases and J by 3 bases, 4 bases remained unmatched. The V gene's germline CDR1 is MNHEY and CDR2 SMNVEV (reference sequence). There are 15 residues in the CDR3. This CDR3 reads CASSPGDSYNSPLHF. CDR3 nucleotide sequence: TGTGCCAGCAGTCCCGGGGACAGCTATAATTCACCCCTCCACTTT.

The V gene is TRBV7-2, the J gene TRBJ2-3, with 8 bases aligning to TRBD2. Germline CDR1 reads SGHTA; CDR2 reads FQGNSA. With V trimmed by 6 bases and J by 4 bases, 6 bases remained unmatched. The CDR3 contains 14 residues. For the CDR3, the DNA is TGTGCCAGCAGGTGGACTAGCCAGGCAGATACGCAGTATTTT. It specifies CASRWTSQADTQYF.

As to this clone: At one end, the junction sequence differs from germline, possibly due to a read error. This chain uses TRBV10-3 with TRBJ2-7; tentatively, D is TRBD1 or TRBD2 (6 bases each). This CDR3 region has 14 residues. Germline V CDR1 and CDR2: ENHRY, SYGVKD. The CDR3 DNA is TGTGCCATAAGTGAGGGGGGCGGCTCCTACGAGCAGTACTTC. As protein: CAISEGGGSYEQYF.